Here is one T cell receptor beta chain with its context. Some clones are missing from TCRdb's copy, which holds only in-frame ones; the method was immunoSEQ multiplex PCR. The sample includes some 1,100,000 clones, 78% seen only once; the top ten take under 0.65%. The data stem from a study of shared clonotypes between healthy human individuals. There are 12 residues in the CDR3. CDR1 is GTSNPN and CDR2 is SVGIG in the germline V gene (reference sequence). V lost 0 bases and J lost 6, with 8 bases in between. This clonotype originated in a man aged 18-30 years in good health. Some clones in this sample may be carry-over from other donors' samples. The chain combines TRBV30 with TRBJ1-2; TRBD1 is a possible D gene (6 bases). Source material: memory CD4+ T cells from PBMCs. This sample's subset: CD45RA-negative fraction. The CDR3 DNA reads TGTGCCTGGAGTGTACAGGGCCATGGCTACACCTTC. Translated: CAWSVQGHGYTF. The variable domain in full, completed from reference TRBV30 and TRBJ1-2, reads SQTIHQWPATLVQPVGSPLSLECTVEGTSNPNLYWYRQAAGRGLQLLFYSVGIGQISSEVPQNLSASRPQDRQFILSSKKLLLSDSGFYLCAWSVQGHGYTFGSGTRLTVV.